This paragraph reports one T cell receptor (beta chain). It lacks a known antigen. The sample is drawn from a study of cytomegalovirus exposure and HLA in healthy donors (dated by TCRdb to about 2017). In the study overall: An earlier analysis of fewer than 750 of the donors reported 276 Gb of sequence data and approximately 120 million unique TCR beta sequences obtained from about 179 million T cells. An early release covering roughly 640 HLA-typed donors comprised about 320 gigabases of sequencing data and some 79 million unique TCR sequences. The genetic ancestry cluster associated with self-reported Caucasian donors included 81% of the 300 to 400 genotyped donors. The aim of the study was to test whether cataloging public T cell receptors could identify signatures of past pathogen exposure. The study used immunosequencing to profile the T cell repertoires of under 700 subjects and linked those repertoires to cytomegalovirus serostatus. In addition to the first cohort of several hundred subjects, a separate validation cohort of 100 to 150 different subjects was used. High-throughput TCR immunosequencing, statistical association of individual TCRs with disease status, and machine learning were combined to predict cytomegalovirus infection status. To study patterns of TCR occurrence, a later analysis re-analyzed previously published TCR beta repertoires from around 670 donors and added high-resolution HLA genotyping. Rather than drawing on any new phenotypic data, the later analysis identified candidate immune exposures from TCR beta sequences and the way those sequences occurred across donors. An earlier analysis of fewer than 700 of the donors applied high-throughput TCR beta sequencing to assess whether each TCR beta V gene segment acted as functional or pseudogenic. Donor age, sex, ethnicity and CMV serostatus were compiled alongside the repertoire data. In a later genetic analysis, genome-wide SNP genotypes for about 60% of the 666 donors were used, and that subset was treated as a discovery cohort. All discovery cohort repertoires had been generated using a single sequencing platform. HLA typing covered class I and class II loci at four-digit resolution. Typing coverage varied by locus: 629-630 donors for A, B, C, DRB1 and DQB1; about 520 for DQA1; around 610 for DPA1; approximately 470 for DPB1. Because of strong linkage in the cohort, roughly 5 DR-DQ haplotypes were treated as single units for association and clustering. Among around 400 genotyped donors of the cohort, an average of around 250,000 unique TCR beta nucleotide sequences was sequenced per donor, of which 15% to 20% were non-productive. On the study overall, not on this receptor specifically: A later genetic analysis associated a missense DCLRE1C variant with V-gene and J-gene trimming of TCR beta chains, and an independent cohort replicated the association. Across donors, most TCR sequences were observed very rarely, whereas some public TCRs were present in many individuals. An earlier analysis of 450 to 750 of the donors showed that most TCR beta V segments appeared in productive rearrangements either about 87% or about 30% of the time, which broadly matched IMGT annotations. Strong co-occurrence of HLA alleles, especially DR and DQ, made assigning TCR associations to individual alleles difficult. According to the authors, the approach could potentially be generalized to other disease states and immunological phenotypes. Roughly uniform sequencing depth across donors was assumed in presence/absence analyses, although this assumption may not hold. In a later analysis, several top co-occurrence clusters were reported to appear linked to parvovirus B19, influenza, CMV and Epstein-Barr virus. A group of highly shared sequence variants was considered likely to be a technical artifact of the sequencing pipeline. A further reported finding was that TCR beta sequences accurately predicted the HLA-A and HLA-B alleles for most subjects in the first cohort. A later analysis found that HLA-associated TCR beta chains were more clonally expanded and had lower generation probabilities than equally common non-associated chains. Because counts were too low, more than 15 rarely observed V segments, including chromosome 9 orphons, were left out of the earlier analysis of a few hundred of the donors. Immune exposure information for the cohort was limited to CMV serostatus. This cohort had only TCR beta chains sequenced, and the lack of alpha or paired-chain data limited which features could be detected. In both the original and validation cohorts, the classifier was reported to diagnose cytomegalovirus status with high specificity and sensitivity. Because HLA typing was missing for some donors at each locus, association tests included only the typed subset. In a later genetic analysis, fewer N-insertions in productive TCRs were reported among donors in an Asian-associated ancestry cluster than the approximately 630-donor mean. Correlated functional status among segregating V segments might reflect linkage disequilibrium, but an unknown experimental factor could not be ruled out. In a later analysis, most CMV-associated TCR beta chains were found to appear HLA-restricted, with HLA associations seemingly driven largely by CMV exposure. The study listed 150 to 200 TCR beta chains as associated with cytomegalovirus. Some IMGT-functional V segments, including TRBV6-2 and TRBV6-3, could not be distinguished by the 87-base-pair reads and were therefore excluded. In a later analysis, TCR association rates were found to vary across HLA loci, with the most associated TCRs seen for DRB1 alleles and the fewest for HLA-C alleles. In a later analysis, about 17,000 TCR beta sequences were associated with specific HLA alleles at a false discovery rate of 0.05. In vitro tests confirmed that three of the cytomegalovirus-associated TCR beta chains recognize cytomegalovirus antigens.

Library generation was performed with the immunoSEQ multiplex PCR assay. The multiplex PCR relied on a mix of 60 forward primers for TCR Vbeta segments and 13 reverse primers for TCR Jbeta segments. The CDR3 region of rearranged TCR beta genes was amplified from genomic DNA with a multiplex PCR assay. The Illumina HiSeq System was used to sequence the amplified TCR beta libraries as 87-base-pair reads. The authors processed their data as follows. In a later analysis, roughly 80 million unique TCR beta chains were counted across the roughly 670 repertoires, and around 11 million of these chains were shared by at least two donors. A nearest-neighbor algorithm error-corrected the raw reads and collapsed the reads into unique sequences, merging closely related sequences to remove PCR and sequencing errors. CDR3 sequences were aligned to IMGT reference sequences to assign V, D and J gene segments. For a sequence to be retained, a match of at least six nucleotides was required to both a V gene segment and a J gene segment. A rearrangement was called productive if the CDR3 had no stop codons and remained in frame with V and J, and every other rearrangement was called non-productive. CDR3 was defined by IMGT convention, running from the second conserved V-encoded cysteine to the conserved J-encoded phenylalanine. In an earlier analysis of more than 550 of the donors, sequences lacking an unambiguous match to a single V gene segment were excluded. In an earlier analysis of some 590 of the donors, a V segment was called functional when productive rearrangements were above 56.7%, and segregating when the standard deviation between donors exceeded 5%. To diagnose cytomegalovirus status from the catalog of TCR beta chain sequences, a statistical classification framework was built. V and J gene assignment, in a later analysis, came from comparing TCR nucleotide sequences with IMGT/GENE-DB human TR gene sequences. The TCRdist pipeline was used in a later analysis to assign CDR3 sequences and most-parsimonious VDJ recombination scenarios. In a later analysis, each TCR beta chain was defined by its CDR3 amino acid sequence together with its V-gene family, and reads lacking a unique V-gene family were excluded. A later analysis removed several hundred highly shared, low-generation-probability nucleotide sequences to deal with suspected cross-contamination and a sequencing artifact. In a later analysis, a clonal expansion index was calculated for each public chain from normalized within-repertoire ranks of inferred template counts. In a later analysis, generation probabilities were computed with a VDJ recombination model fitted to out-of-frame rearrangements, and the resulting probabilities were checked against IGoR. A later analysis scored TCR-TCR, TCR-HLA and TCR-CMV co-occurrence with hypergeometric tests, applying a repertoire-size bias correction to TCR pairs. To estimate false discovery rates, a later analysis permuted the HLA or CMV assignments 20 times. In a later analysis, co-occurring TCRs were grouped with DBSCAN, and TCRdist sequence similarity was added when clustering was performed within HLA-allele-positive subsets. Repertoires with fewer than 30,000 or more than 120,000 public chains were left out of co-occurrence clustering, as were a few repertoires with anomalous nucleotide sharing. TCRdb holds this immuneACCESS table with in-frame rearrangements only. Some clones are missing; in checked studies, unresolved V genes explain under half, and the rest has no known cause. The V and J calls and clone size are taken from that table; D and trimming were inferred from the DNA. The data table for this sample lists almost 35,000 clones. The ten most abundant clones make up 1.5% to 2% of the sample.

CDR1 and CDR2, looked up from the germline V gene (reference sequence), are LNHDA and SQIVND. V is trimmed back by 5 bases and J by 5 bases, and the junction contains 7 bases that no gene match accounts for. The CDR3 starts with the cysteine, ends with the phenylalanine, and has 14 residues. Only the CDR3 DNA stays, 42 bases, in frame from base 1. The cohort consisted of 650 to 700 healthy bone marrow donors. All cohort members were sampled while nominally healthy, although unrecorded immune exposures were likely present. The donor was CMV seropositive and was included in the group of 300 or so seropositive cohort members. Each donor provided a peripheral blood sample, and peripheral blood mononuclear cells were used for TCR beta sequencing. The Qiagen DNeasy Blood Extraction Kit was used to extract genomic DNA from the blood cell samples.

The chain joins TRBV19 to TRBJ1-1, with 8 bases aligning to TRBD1. This sequence was found in a woman between 35 and 50 years old in good health and CMV-seropositive. The sequenced material came from PBMCs. The CDR3 protein: CASSFGQGETEAFF. The nucleotides read TGTGCCAGTAGTTTCGGACAGGGAGAAACTGAAGCTTTCTTT.